This TCR beta chain was sequenced during a study of cytomegalovirus exposure and HLA in healthy donors. CDR3 size: 15 residues. V dropped 4 bases and J dropped 5; count of bases not matched to a gene: 11. Germline V gives CDR1 SGHNT, CDR2 YYREEE (reference sequence). 13 Jbeta primers and 60 Vbeta primers were used for the PCR. Produced via immunoSEQ multiplex PCR; TCRdb's table is partial and in-frame only. The sample lists 110,000 or so clones, 78% occurring once. The receptor's source is a man between 25 and 39 years old in good health and CMV-seronegative. This chain connects TRBV5-4 to TRBJ2-5, with 7 positions matching TRBD1. Sequencing was done on a sample of PBMCs. CDR3 sequence reads: CASSTLTGTGETQYF. In DNA form, the CDR3 reads TGTGCCAGCAGCACACTGACAGGGACGGGGGAGACCCAGTACTTC.